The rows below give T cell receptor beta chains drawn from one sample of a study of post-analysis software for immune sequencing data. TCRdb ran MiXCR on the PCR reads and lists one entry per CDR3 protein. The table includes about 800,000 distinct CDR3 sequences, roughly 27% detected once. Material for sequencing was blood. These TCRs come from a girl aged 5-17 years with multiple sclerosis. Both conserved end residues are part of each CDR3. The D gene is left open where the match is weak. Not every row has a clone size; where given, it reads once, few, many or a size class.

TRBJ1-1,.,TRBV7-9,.,CASIPPTGFVNTEAFF,TGTGCCAGCATTCCCCCAACAGGGTTCGTGAACACTGAAGCTTTCTTT
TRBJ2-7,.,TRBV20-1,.,CSVRGPFGVPTYEQYF,TGCAGCGTGAGAGGGCCATTTGGCGTTCCAACCTACGAGCAGTACTTC
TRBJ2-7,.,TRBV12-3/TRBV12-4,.,CASSPYPPGQAYEQYF,TGTGCCAGCAGCCCGTATCCCCCCGGGCAGGCCTACGAGCAGTACTTC
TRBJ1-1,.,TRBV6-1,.,CASSEGWQGTEAFF,TGTGCCAGCAGTGAAGGGTGGCAGGGGACTGAAGCTTTCTTT
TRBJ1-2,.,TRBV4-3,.,CASSQEGVTYGYTF,TGCGCCAGCAGCCAAGAGGGGGTCACCTATGGCTACACCTTC
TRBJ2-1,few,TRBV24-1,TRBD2,CATSNRLAGGNEQFF,TGTGCCACCAGCAACCGACTAGCGGGAGGCAATGAGCAGTTCTTC
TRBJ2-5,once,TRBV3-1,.,CASSQGRWETQYF,TGTGCCAGCAGCCAAGGCCGTTGGGAGACCCAGTACTTC
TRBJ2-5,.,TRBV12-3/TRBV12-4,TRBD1,CASSPSGQGMYF,TGTGCCAGCAGTCCCTCTGGACAGGGCATGTACTTC
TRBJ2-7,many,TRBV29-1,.,CSVLMAAADYEQYF,TGCAGCGTCCTCATGGCTGCGGCGGACTACGAGCAGTACTTC
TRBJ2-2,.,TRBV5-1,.,CASIGIFGTGELFF,TGCGCCAGCATTGGGATTTTCGGCACCGGGGAGCTGTTTTTT
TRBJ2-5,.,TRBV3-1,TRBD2,CASSLRRAGSQETQYF,TGTGCCAGCAGCCTTCGACGAGCGGGGAGTCAAGAGACCCAGTACTTC
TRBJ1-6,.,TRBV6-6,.,CASSPPGRLNSPLHF,TGTGCCAGCAGTCCCCCGGGACGCCTAAATTCACCCCTCCACTTT
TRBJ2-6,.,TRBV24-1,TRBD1,CATSDIRQGPGANVLTF,TGTGCCACCAGTGACATCAGACAGGGCCCTGGGGCCAACGTCCTGACTTTC
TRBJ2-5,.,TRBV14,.,CASSQDIVRAETQYF,TGTGCCAGCAGCCAAGACATTGTGAGGGCAGAGACCCAGTACTTC
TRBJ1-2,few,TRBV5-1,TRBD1,CASSFAGDRAGYTF,TGCGCCAGCAGCTTCGCCGGGGACAGGGCAGGCTACACCTTC
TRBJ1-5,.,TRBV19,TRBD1,CTSRDRGQTKYQPQHF,TGTACCAGTAGGGACAGGGGGCAGACCAAATATCAGCCCCAGCATTTT
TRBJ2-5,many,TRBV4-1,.,CASSHQGGDTSETQYF,TGCGCCAGCAGCCACCAGGGAGGTGACACCTCGGAGACCCAGTACTTC
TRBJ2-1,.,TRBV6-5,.,CASNRANEQFF,TGTGCCAGCAACAGGGCAAATGAGCAGTTCTTC
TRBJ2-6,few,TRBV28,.,CASSPGDSGANVLTF,TGTGCCAGCAGCCCAGGGGACTCTGGGGCCAACGTCCTGACTTTC
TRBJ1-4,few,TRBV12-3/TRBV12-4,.,CASSRDTTNEKLFF,TGTGCCAGCAGTCGGGACACAACTAATGAAAAACTGTTTTTT